This T cell receptor beta chain was identified in a study of PD-1 blockade in classical Hodgkin lymphoma. Study-wide findings and caveats: Newly diagnosed patients were reported to start with lower TCR diversity than healthy donors.

CDR3 length: 16 amino acids. The germline gives CDR1 LGHNA, CDR2 YSLEER. V gave up 0 bases and J gave up 7 bases, with 13 bases separating them. Worth noting for this clone: Its target is unknown.

All the patients suffered relapse after autologous stem cell transplantation, and brentuximab vedotin exposure differed. Best response was recorded as complete response, partial response or progressive disease. Assay: immunoSEQ multiplex PCR; the TCRdb copy retains only in-frame clones and omits some. The sample records approximately 13,000 clones, just under 80% being singletons. The source of this sequence is a human donor with classical Hodgkin lymphoma. Sequenced here: peripheral blood mononuclear cells (PBMCs), sampled at baseline. The rearrangement links TRBV4-3 to TRBJ1-6; D uncertain. CDR3 sequence reads: CASSQDAGVGNSPLHF. The CDR3 bases are TGCGCCAGCAGCCAAGACGCGGGTGTGGGGAATTCACCCCTCCACTTT.